These T cell receptor beta chains were read from a single sample in a study of shared clonotypes between healthy human individuals. Clones were sequenced by immunoSEQ multiplex PCR, and TCRdb holds only the in-frame ones, with some missing. This sample yields millions of clones, of which less than 95% are seen a single time; about 1.1% belongs to the top ten. Material: naive CD8+ T cells sorted from blood. Receptors were obtained from a man younger than 35 in good health. Each CDR3 is given with its conserved first and last residue. D genes are given only for firm matches. Expanded clones are given a class, and other clones once, few, many or no size at all.

j_call d_call v_call clone_size cdr3_nt cdr3_aa
TRBJ2-7 TRBD1 TRBV6-5 NA TGTGCCAGCAGTCCGCCGGGACAGGGGAACCACGAGCAGTACTTC CASSPPGQGNHEQYF
TRBJ1-1 NA TRBV4-3 NA TGCGCCAGCAGCCAAGATCCTGTGGCGGGCACTGAAGCTTTCTTT CASSQDPVAGTEAFF
TRBJ2-1 NA TRBV19 NA TGTGCCAGTAGTATCGCAGGGCTTTGGGGGGAGCAGTTCTTC CASSIAGLWGEQFF
TRBJ2-1 TRBD2 TRBV28 NA TGTGCCAGCAGTTCAGGACTAGCGGGGCGATCTTACAATGAGCAGTTCTTC CASSSGLAGRSYNEQFF
TRBJ1-1 TRBD1 TRBV9 NA TGTGCCAGCAGCGTAGGGATTCCGGGACAGCTGAACACTGAAGCTTTCTTT CASSVGIPGQLNTEAFF
TRBJ1-1 NA TRBV4-3 NA TGCGCCAGCAGCCAAGATTATCAGGGTATGAACACTGAAGCTTTCTTT CASSQDYQGMNTEAFF
TRBJ2-7 NA TRBV5-5 NA TGTGCCAGCAGCTTTGATTTTTACGAGCAGTACTTC CASSFDFYEQYF
TRBJ1-1 NA TRBV29-1 once TGCAGCGTCGTGGACCTTGCGGCCACTGAAGCTTTCTTT CSVVDLAATEAFF
TRBJ2-2 NA TRBV9 NA TGTGCCAGCGACGGGACCGGGGAGCTGTTTTTT CASDGTGELFF
TRBJ1-1 NA TRBV19 NA TGTGCCAGCCTGGGGTTTATGAACACTGAAGCTTTCTTT CASLGFMNTEAFF
TRBJ1-1 NA TRBV19 NA TGTGCCAGTATTGGCGACCCCGCGGACACTGAAGCTTTCTTT CASIGDPADTEAFF
TRBJ2-7 NA TRBV9 NA TGTGCCAGCAGCGTAGCCCCTGCCTCCGAGCAGTACTTC CASSVAPASEQYF
TRBJ2-5 NA TRBV25-1 NA TGTGCCAGCAGTGAGGAGACAGTAATGCCACAGGAGACCCAGTACTTC CASSEETVMPQETQYF
TRBJ2-7 TRBD2 TRBV28 NA TGTGCCAGCAGTTTTTCCGGGGGGACCTACGAGCAGTACTTC CASSFSGGTYEQYF
TRBJ1-1 NA TRBV7-9 NA TGTGCCAGCAGCACGGGGCCCGGCTCCCCCGGGAACACTGAAGCTTTCTTT CASSTGPGSPGNTEAFF
TRBJ2-7 TRBD1 TRBV7-8 once TGTGCCAGCAGCTTTCAGTCCCAGGGGGCAGGAGAGCAGTACTTC CASSFQSQGAGEQYF
TRBJ2-7 NA TRBV6-1 once TGTGCCAGCAGTGATTACGGGGTGGAGACACGTCCCAGCTACGAGCAGTACTTC CASSDYGVETRPSYEQYF
TRBJ1-6 NA TRBV2 NA TGTGCCAGCAGTGAAGTAACAGGTTCACCCCTCCACTTT CASSEVTGSPLHF
TRBJ2-5 NA TRBV7-2 NA TGTGCCAGCAGCCCCGTCGGGGAGGAGACCCAGTACTTC CASSPVGEETQYF
TRBJ2-7 TRBD1 TRBV28 NA TGTGCCAGCAGAGGGACAGCGCCTGCCTACGAGCAGTACTTC CASRGTAPAYEQYF
TRBJ2-3 NA TRBV30 NA TGTGCCTGGAGTGTACGGGAGACCAGGGGCGATACGCAGTATTTT CAWSVRETRGDTQYF
TRBJ2-1 TRBD2 TRBV6-5 NA TGTGCCACCGGACTAGCAGCCTACAATGAGCAGTTCTTC CATGLAAYNEQFF
TRBJ2-1 NA TRBV27 NA TGTGCCAGCAGTAGGACTATCTACAATGAGCAGTTCTTC CASSRTIYNEQFF
TRBJ1-2 NA TRBV4-1 NA TGCGCCAGCAGCCAAGATCAGTCCGGGAACTATGGCTACACCTTC CASSQDQSGNYGYTF
TRBJ2-7 NA TRBV7-2 NA TGTGCCAGCAGCCTAAACACCCGGCTAGAAGCCTACGAGCAGTACTTC CASSLNTRLEAYEQYF
TRBJ1-2 NA TRBV4-3 NA TGCGCCAGCAGCCAAGCAAGGGGCAGTGGCTACACCTTC CASSQARGSGYTF
TRBJ1-1 NA TRBV6-5 NA TGTGCCAGCAGTGCAGGGCTGGCTGAAGCTTTCTTT CASSAGLAEAFF
TRBJ2-2 NA TRBV27 NA TGTGCCAGCGGTGGGACCCGACCCAGTACCGGGGAGCTGTTTTTT CASGGTRPSTGELFF
TRBJ2-5 NA TRBV30 NA TGTGCCTGGAGTGTACTAGGAGACACACAAGAGACCCAGTACTTC CAWSVLGDTQETQYF